This TCR beta chain was recorded in a study of cytomegalovirus exposure and HLA in healthy donors. Study-wide context: Genotyping showed 81% of over 350 donors falling in the Caucasian-associated ancestry cluster. Findings and caveats of the study: One later analysis reportedly identified an Asian-associated ancestry cluster that showed fewer N-insertions than the roughly 640-donor mean. Judged likely to be a sequencing artifact was a cluster of highly shared sequence variants. In an earlier analysis, in fewer than 700 donors, most V segments appeared productive either ~90% or ~30% of the time.

Trimming at V came to 10 bases and at J to 5 bases, leaving 8 bases not matched to a gene. The length of the CDR3 is 13 residues. The germline gives CDR1 LNHDA, CDR2 SQIVND (reference sequence). As to this clone: Its specificity is unknown.

The PCR employed 60 Vbeta primers together with 13 Jbeta primers. This table comes from immunoSEQ multiplex PCR, and its TCRdb copy is limited to in-frame clones, with some not included. Of about 67,000 clones in the sample, about four fifths were seen once. The origin of this receptor is a woman in her 30s in good health and CMV-seronegative. The V gene is TRBV19, the J gene TRBJ1-5, with TRBD1 identical over 7 bases. The specimen was PBMCs. CDR3 DNA: TGTGCCACAACCGACAGGGTCGATCAGCCCCAGCATTTT. Its protein is CATTDRVDQPQHF.